This T cell receptor (beta chain) originates from a study of blood T cell repertoires in COVID-19. Generated by immunoSEQ multiplex PCR, the TCRdb table keeps only in-frame clones and is missing some. The data show some 63,000 clones, 65% to 80% seen once. CDR1 is LNHNV and CDR2 is YYDKDF in the germline V gene (reference sequence). V was shortened by 5 bases and J by 0 bases, with 12 bases between the two germline ends. The CDR3 has 15 residues. This clonotype originated in a human donor in a cohort sampled during active COVID-19. The material sequenced was peripheral blood. This chain connects TRBV15 to TRBJ2-3; the D is unclear. The CDR3 sequence: CATSHRGYSTDTQYF. CDR3 nucleotide sequence: TGTGCCACCAGCCATCGCGGATATAGCACAGATACGCAGTATTTT.